Listed here is a single TCR beta chain. What it binds is unknown. This record belongs to a study of identical twins. Study findings and constraints: For cord blood, abundant beta clonotypes had fewer insertions, unlike memory repertoires, which showed none. The conclusions drew on cross-sectional statistical analysis instead of tracking the same donors.

After template switching added a universal primer site, the resulting cDNA carried unique molecular identifiers. MiXCR, run by TCRdb on the 5' RACE reads, gives a single entry per CDR3 protein. This table holds about 570,000 distinct CDR3 sequences, nearly 10% found once. The germline V gene encodes CDR1 SGHKS and CDR2 YYEKEE (reference sequence). V trimming: 4 bases; J trimming: 2 bases; junction bases outside the gene matches: 10. This CDR3 region has 18 residues. This sample was also put to use in a study of yellow fever vaccine responses in identical twins.

This chain links TRBV5-5 with TRBJ2-3; 13 bases line up with TRBD2. The receptor was isolated from a woman aged 18-29 years in good health. Material: PBMCs. The CDR3 DNA is TGTGCCAGCAGCGAGGGACTAGCGGGGACCTCATACACAGATACGCAGTATTTT. Protein product: CASSEGLAGTSYTDTQYF.